The sequence of this T cell receptor beta chain was determined in a study of blood T cell repertoires in COVID-19. Source study methods: The assay estimated nucleated cells by amplifying reference gene primers. TCRdb keeps only in-frame clones here, not all; method: immunoSEQ multiplex PCR. The V and J calls and clone size come from that table; D and trimming were worked out from the DNA. Here the sample spans about 82,000 clones, approximately 90% being singletons. Donors were grouped by their self-reported clinical history. The sequence came from a woman aged 45 to 65 with acute COVID-19. The source material was PBMCs or T cells enriched from blood (not recorded which).

The CDR3 region is CASSPSGTGYQPQHF. For the CDR3, the DNA is TGTGCCAGCAGCCCGTCCGGGACAGGGTATCAGCCCCAGCATTTT. The chain has TRBV28 and TRBJ1-5; TRBD1 aligns across 9 bases. From germline, CDR1 is MDHEN and CDR2 SYDVKM. J lost 5 bases, V lost 6 bases, and 8 bases had no gene match. CDR3 length: 15 amino acids.